These 27 T cell receptor beta chains share one sample of origin, sequenced in a study of cytomegalovirus exposure and HLA in healthy donors. The PCR used 60 Vbeta and 13 Jbeta primers. Data came from immunoSEQ multiplex PCR; TCRdb stores just in-frame clones and leaves some out. The sample yields about 190,000 clones, 81% seen once. Sample: PBMCs. These receptors were collected from a man between 35 and 55 years old in good health and CMV-seropositive.

The chain carries TRBV28 and TRBJ2-2; 13 bases are shared with TRBD2. This CDR3 comprises 15 residues. The V gene end was trimmed by 7 bases and the J gene end by 4 bases; junction bases not matched to a gene: 3. Germline CDR1 is MDHEN and CDR2 is SYDVKM. The CDR3 protein is CASTGLAGSTGELFF. The CDR3 DNA sequence: TGTGCCAGCACGGGACTAGCGGGATCCACCGGGGAGCTGTTTTTT.

This clone showed up just a few times. The chain joins TRBV5-6 to TRBJ2-7; tentative D call: TRBD1 (5 bases). Trimming took 5 bases from V and 0 from J, leaving 15 bases between them. The CDR3 contains 15 residues. Germline V lookup: CDR1 SGHDT, CDR2 YYEEEE. CDR3 nucleotide sequence: TGTGCCAGCAGTCCAAGGACACAACCCTCCTACGAGCAGTACTTC. Translation: CASSPRTQPSYEQYF.

The chain couples TRBV27 to TRBJ2-2; 11 bases match TRBD2. This CDR3 is 17 amino acids long. The germline CDR1 and CDR2 sequences are MNHEY and SMNVEV (reference sequence). J gave up 6 bases and V 5 bases, and 11 bases lay outside the gene matches. In DNA, the CDR3 is TGTGCCAGCAGTCGGTCTAGCGGGAGGAAGGTTGCCGGGGAGCTGTTTTTT. Protein product: CASSRSSGRKVAGELFF.

The V call is TRBV5-4, the J call TRBJ2-3, with D uncertain. CDR1 is SGHNT, CDR2 YYREEE, per germline (reference sequence). The CDR3 totals 13 residues. Trimming removed 4 bases at V and 6 bases at J, with 12 bases between. CDR3 nucleotide sequence: TGTGCCAGCAGCGAACTCCCCTCGGATACGCAGTATTTT. Its translation: CASSELPSDTQYF.

This clone has a handful of counts. V is TRBV7-2 and J is TRBJ2-7; 9 nucleotides line up with TRBD2. J lost 1 base, V lost 4 bases, and 5 bases had no gene match. The CDR3 spans 15 residues. Germline values: CDR1 SGHTA, CDR2 FQGNSA. The CDR3 coding sequence is TGTGCCAGCAGCTGGCTAGCGGGAAATTCCTACGAGCAGTACTTC. It specifies CASSWLAGNSYEQYF.

V is TRBV6-1 and J is TRBJ2-7; TRBD1 is a possible D gene (7 bases). The CDR3 consists of 16 residues. With 3 bases removed from V and 5 bases from J, the gap between germline ends came to 20 bases. Germline CDR1 MNHNS, CDR2 SASEGT. The CDR3 is CASSDPLQGGFNEQYF. The CDR3 region has the DNA TGTGCCAGCAGTGACCCCCTGCAGGGGGGATTTAACGAGCAGTACTTC.

The chain recombines TRBV28 with TRBJ2-7; 8 bases are shared with TRBD2. Trimming took 7 bases from V and 5 from J; bases not matched to a gene: 7. The CDR3 contains 13 residues. From germline, CDR1 is MDHEN and CDR2 SYDVKM. CDR3 sequence reads: CASKIAGRHEQYF. The CDR3 nucleotides are TGTGCCAGCAAAATAGCGGGGCGCCACGAGCAGTACTTC.

This chain connects TRBV7-9 to TRBJ2-1, with TRBD2 matching over 8 bases. The V gene end was trimmed by 3 bases and the J gene end by 8 bases; junction bases not matched to a gene: 3. This CDR3 contains 13 residues. CDR1 is SEHNR, CDR2 FQNEAQ, per germline (reference sequence). DNA of the CDR3: TGTGCCAGCAGCTTCGGACTAGCCGATGAGCAGTTCTTC. Translation gives CASSFGLADEQFF.

The chain recombines TRBV25-1 with TRBJ2-2; 12 positions match TRBD1. The CDR3 sequence is 15 residues long. The V gene's germline CDR1 is MGHDK and CDR2 SYGVNS. CDR3 DNA: TGTGCTTCCGCCGGGGACAGGGGGCGAGTCGGGGAGCTGTTTTTT. It encodes CASAGDRGRVGELFF.

This clone was found a few times. The V and J genes are TRBV27 and TRBJ1-2, with a possible D match to TRBD1 (6 bases). The V gene's germline CDR1 is MNHEY and CDR2 SMNVEV (reference sequence). This CDR3 region has 14 residues. Trimming stripped 7 bases from V and 4 bases from J, with 16 bases between. Here the CDR3 reads CASTDRAVGYGYTF. The CDR3, as DNA: TGTGCCAGCACGGACAGAGCAGTGGGCTATGGCTACACCTTC.

A few counts support this clone. This chain joins TRBV5-1 and TRBJ1-1, with a possible D match to TRBD1 (6 bases). Germline V gives CDR1 SGHRS, CDR2 YFSETQ. Trimming shortened V by 0 bases and J by 3 bases, and 9 bases separated the two germline ends. The length of the CDR3 is 14 residues. CDR3 in amino acids: CASSLDRADTEAFF. The CDR3, as DNA: TGCGCCAGCAGCTTGGACAGGGCAGACACTGAAGCTTTCTTT.

As regards this clone: At the DNA level, this CDR3 is encoded by other sequences in the same sample as well. The chain recombines TRBV6-5 with TRBJ1-1; 7 bases are a match to TRBD1. Germline lookup yields CDR1 MNHEY and CDR2 SVGAGI. This CDR3 is 14 amino acids long. Germline trimming cut 4 bases from V and 0 bases from J; bases unmatched to any gene: 2. The CDR3 DNA reads as TGTGCCAGCAGTTGGGACAGATTGAACACTGAAGCTTTCTTT. This encodes CASSWDRLNTEAFF.

This clone has only one observation. The chain carries TRBV9 and TRBJ2-7, with TRBD2 matching 7 bases. This CDR3 comprises 16 residues. Germline CDR1 is SGDLS and CDR2 is YYNGEE. V lost 0 bases, J lost 3 bases, and 9 bases stayed unmatched. The CDR3 loop is CASSVGPLGTNYEQYF. The CDR3 coding sequence is TGTGCCAGCAGCGTAGGACCCTTAGGGACTAACTACGAGCAGTACTTC.

The chain links TRBV6-5 to TRBJ2-2; the match to TRBD1 covers 7 bases. V shed 6 bases and J 6 bases; nucleotides not matched to a gene: 4. Germline assignment: CDR1 MNHEY and CDR2 SVGAGI. This CDR3 spans 13 amino acids. CDR3 sequence (DNA): TGTGCCAGCAGCCAGACAGGGCCCGGGGAGCTGTTTTTT. Protein: CASSQTGPGELFF.

The rearrangement links TRBV7-2 to TRBJ2-3, with a possible D match to TRBD1 (5 bases). V was cut by 1 base and J by 1 base, with 12 bases left in between. Germline-derived CDR1 and CDR2 are SGHTA and FQGNSA. This CDR3 spans 16 amino acids. CDR3 DNA: TGTGCCAGCAGCTTAGAGGGGCAGCGCGGCACAGATACGCAGTATTTT. This encodes CASSLEGQRGTDTQYF.

This chain links TRBV5-1 with TRBJ2-7; TRBD2 might be the D (5 bases). Trimming pared 5 bases from V and 2 bases from J, leaving 14 bases between. Germline V gene lookup returns CDR1 SGHRS and CDR2 YFSETQ. This CDR3 has 14 amino acids. The CDR3 DNA sequence: TGCGCCAGCAGACCTGACCACGGGACCTACGAGCAGTACTTC. As protein: CASRPDHGTYEQYF.

This chain uses TRBV2 with TRBJ2-2; a possible D gene is TRBD2 (5 bases). The CDR3 covers 13 residues. Germline CDR1 reads SNHLY; CDR2 reads FYNNEI. Deletions cut 4 bases from V and 5 bases from J, with 8 bases between. CDR3 coding DNA: TGTGCCAGCAGTGGACTAAATACCGGGGAGCTGTTTTTT. Translating gives CASSGLNTGELFF.

The CDR3 region has the DNA TGTGCCAGCAGCAGATTAGAGCCGGGCCGTCGGAGCGGGAGTGAGTCCGAGCAGTACTTC. As protein: CASSRLEPGRRSGSESEQYF. The V and J genes are TRBV7-8 and TRBJ2-7; 8 positions agree with TRBD2. V lost 5 bases, J lost 6 bases, and 27 bases stayed unmatched. Germline assignment: CDR1 SGHVS and CDR2 FQNEAQ. CDR3 length: 20 residues.

The rearrangement links TRBV2 to TRBJ1-1; 9 bases map to TRBD1. The CDR3 covers 13 residues. The germline V gene has CDR1 SNHLY and CDR2 FYNNEI. Trimming cost V 10 bases and J 1 base; bases outside gene matches: 4. The CDR3 sequence is CATGQGTNTEAFF. The CDR3 DNA is TGTGCCACTGGACAGGGGACGAACACTGAAGCTTTCTTT.

The rearrangement uses TRBV4-3 and TRBJ2-3, with TRBD2 matching 7 bases. CDR1 is LGHNA and CDR2 is YSLEER in the germline V gene. With V trimmed by 1 base and J by 4 bases, 5 bases remained unmatched. CDR3 length equals 15 residues. Here the CDR3 reads CASSQGGGASDTQYF. DNA of the CDR3: TGCGCCAGCAGCCAAGGGGGAGGGGCTTCAGATACGCAGTATTTT.

The chain uses TRBV4-1 and TRBJ1-5; D is ambiguous. V lost 1 base, J lost 6 bases, and 4 bases lay in between. The CDR3 runs 12 residues. Germline V lookup: CDR1 MGHRA, CDR2 YSYEKL. DNA for the CDR3: TGCGCCAGCAGCCAAGGAGCTCAGCCCCAGCATTTT. Amino acid sequence: CASSQGAQPQHF.

This rearrangement joins TRBV6-5 to TRBJ1-5; 7 positions match TRBD1. The V gene end was trimmed by 6 bases and the J gene end by 5 bases; junction bases not matched to a gene: 7. The CDR3 extends over 14 amino acids. The germline gives CDR1 MNHEY, CDR2 SVGAGI. Here the CDR3 reads CASSLTGSDQPQHF. For the CDR3, the DNA is TGTGCCAGCAGCCTGACAGGGTCGGATCAGCCCCAGCATTTT.

This sequence joins TRBV5-3 and TRBJ1-1; D might be TRBD1 (6 bases). TRBV5-3 is marked as an open reading frame, function uncertain. The CDR3 extends over 18 amino acids. The V end lost 4 bases, the J end lost 0 bases, and 22 bases lay between the germline ends. CDR3 region: CARSRSFTGQSLNTEAFF. CDR3 DNA sequence: TGTGCCAGAAGCCGTTCATTTACAGGGCAATCATTGAACACTGAAGCTTTCTTT.

The CDR3 loop is CASSPNMEARGQGIGYGYTF. CDR3 nucleotides: TGTGCCAGCAGCCCCAATATGGAAGCCCGGGGACAGGGGATCGGATATGGCTACACCTTC. The chain combines TRBV28 with TRBJ1-2; TRBD1 matches 10 bases. Germline trimming cut 6 bases from V and 5 bases from J; bases unmatched to any gene: 24. The germline CDR1 and CDR2 sequences are MDHEN and SYDVKM. This CDR3 contains 20 residues.

The chain carries TRBV6-6 and TRBJ1-2, with D unclear. This CDR3 comprises 15 residues. Trimming shortened V by 0 bases and J by 8 bases, and 16 bases separated the two germline ends. The germline CDR1 and CDR2 sequences are MNHNY and SVGAGI (reference sequence). The DNA for the CDR3 is TGTGCCAGCAGTTACTCGGGCGGGCCTACGGGAGGCTACACCTTC. Its protein product is CASSYSGGPTGGYTF.

The rearrangement uses TRBV19 and TRBJ1-5, with TRBD1 matching over 7 bases. The CDR3 length is 16 residues. V lost 4 bases and J lost 5; bases outside the gene matches: 11. The germline CDR1 and CDR2 sequences are LNHDA and SQIVND (reference sequence). As DNA, the CDR3 is TGTGCCAGTAGTAGACAGGGCGCGGACCTGTATCAGCCCCAGCATTTT. It is translated as CASSRQGADLYQPQHF.

The chain joins TRBV6-5 to TRBJ1-1; 9 bases are shared with TRBD1. The V gene's germline CDR1 is MNHEY and CDR2 SVGAGI. This CDR3 has 14 residues. Trimming at V came to 2 bases and at J to 6 bases, leaving 4 bases not matched to a gene. The CDR3, as DNA: TGTGCCAGCAGTTACACAGGGGGCAACGCTGAAGCTTTCTTT. Its translation is CASSYTGGNAEAFF.